Listed below are T cell receptor beta chains from one sample, sequenced in a study of Graves' ophthalmopathy and Graves' hyperthyroidism. TCRdb processed the multiplex PCR reads anew with MiXCR; each CDR3 protein has one entry. The table lists 650,000 to 900,000 distinct CDR3 sequences, about 44% of them singletons. Sequencing was carried out using peripheral blood. These receptors were collected from an adult man with Graves' ophthalmopathy. Each CDR3 is given with its conserved first and last residue. A D gene is named only where the DNA matches it firmly. Some rows have no size entry. The others give once, few or many, or a class for an expanded clone.

v_gene	j_gene	len	abundance	d_gene	CDR3aa	CDR3nt
TRBV5-6	TRBJ2-5	14	-	TRBD1	CASSLHRGQETQYF	TGTGCCAGCAGCTTGCACAGGGGGCAAGAGACCCAGTACTTC
TRBV20-1	TRBJ2-7	14	-	-	CSAREHRSSYEQYF	TGCAGTGCTAGAGAACATAGGAGCTCCTACGAGCAGTACTTC
TRBV6-5	TRBJ2-7	13	-	TRBD1	CASSYDRVGEQYF	TGTGCCAGCAGTTATGACAGGGTAGGGGAGCAGTACTTC
TRBV20-1	TRBJ2-7	14	-	TRBD2	CSATGLAVTYEQYF	TGCAGTGCTACCGGACTAGCGGTTACCTACGAGCAGTACTTC
TRBV6-6	TRBJ2-7	12	-	-	CASSYGLYEQYF	TGTGCCAGCAGTTACGGCCTCTACGAGCAGTACTTC
TRBV10-3	TRBJ2-2	15	-	TRBD1	CASSRGGHTTGELFF	TGTGCCAGCAGCCGAGGGGGCCATACCACCGGGGAGCTGTTTTTT
TRBV10-3	TRBJ2-7	14	-	TRBD1	CASRGGTGVYEQYF	TGTGCCAGCAGGGGGGGGACAGGGGTCTACGAGCAGTACTTC
TRBV15	TRBJ2-3	15	-	TRBD2	CATSSVRTSGDTQYF	TGTGCCACCAGCAGCGTGCGGACTAGCGGGGATACGCAGTATTTT
TRBV4-3	TRBJ2-7	14	-	-	CASSHTIWTAEQYF	TGCGCCAGCAGCCATACCATTTGGACAGCCGAGCAGTACTTC
TRBV14	TRBJ2-5	18	-	-	CASSQESVDRHRRETQYF	TGTGCCAGCAGCCAAGAGTCGGTCGACAGACACAGGCGGGAGACCCAGTACTTC
TRBV9	TRBJ1-2	16	few	-	CASSVEGEDKGYGYTF	TGTGCCAGCAGCGTAGAAGGCGAGGACAAAGGCTATGGCTACACCTTC
TRBV7-9	TRBJ1-5	15	once	-	CASSQSYGSNQPQHF	TGTGCCAGCAGCCAGTCGTACGGTAGCAATCAGCCCCAGCATTTT
TRBV19	TRBJ1-4	15	many	TRBD1	CASSSEGQGAEKLFF	TGTGCCAGTAGTTCCGAGGGACAGGGTGCGGAAAAACTGTTTTTT
TRBV7-9	TRBJ1-1	17	once	TRBD1	CASSLHTGTAINTEAFF	TGTGCCAGCAGCCTCCACACGGGGACAGCAATTAACACTGAAGCTTTCTTT
TRBV2	TRBJ1-2	14	-	-	CASRGVTASYGYTF	TGTGCCAGCAGAGGGGTGACAGCGTCTTATGGCTACACCTTC
TRBV19	TRBJ2-7	13	-	-	CASGYGSGYEQYF	TGTGCCAGTGGTTATGGGAGCGGCTACGAGCAGTACTTC
TRBV12-3/TRBV12-4	TRBJ1-2	13	-	TRBD1	CASSPRTGGSYTF	TGTGCCAGCAGTCCAAGGACAGGGGGTAGCTACACCTTC
TRBV7-3	TRBJ1-2	14	many	-	CASSLNRDFDGYTF	TGTGCCAGCAGCTTGAACAGGGACTTTGATGGCTACACCTTC
TRBV11-2	TRBJ2-7	14	many	TRBD1	CASSYGQGSYEQYF	TGTGCCAGCAGTTACGGACAGGGATCCTACGAGCAGTACTTC
TRBV2	TRBJ1-1	14	many	-	CASSEMAPLEGAFF	TGTGCCAGCAGTGAAATGGCACCACTTGAGGGAGCTTTCTTT
TRBV29-1	TRBJ1-2	11	-	-	CSLEGGGGYTF	TGCAGCTTGGAGGGTGGAGGAGGCTACACCTTC
TRBV4-2	TRBJ2-7	15	-	-	CASSQSITETYEQYF	TGTGCCAGCAGCCAATCTATCACAGAAACCTACGAGCAGTACTTC
TRBV7-9	TRBJ1-1	14	few	-	CASSLDTKNTEAFF	TGTGCCAGCAGCTTGGACACGAAAAACACTGAAGCTTTCTTT
TRBV10-3	TRBJ2-2	16	few	TRBD2	CASSPAGGRAPGELFF	TGTGCCAGCAGCCCCGCTGGCGGGAGGGCCCCCGGGGAGCTGTTTTTT
TRBV6-5	TRBJ1-2	15	few	-	CASSKGPGGWAGYTF	TGTGCCAGCAGTAAAGGACCGGGCGGGTGGGCTGGCTACACCTTC
TRBV25-1	TRBJ2-2	13	many	-	CASSPSRTGELFF	TGTGCCAGCAGCCCCTCGAGAACCGGGGAGCTGTTTTTT
TRBV7-9	TRBJ1-2	15	few	-	CASSLTDPRLYGDTF	TGTGCCAGCAGCTTAACAGACCCAAGACTCTATGGCGACACCTTC
TRBV19	TRBJ2-7	15	few	TRBD1	CASSRRQGRPYEQYF	TGTGCCAGTAGTAGGCGACAGGGCCGACCCTACGAGCAGTACTTC
TRBV5-5	TRBJ2-7	14	few	-	CASSQAGQLYEQYF	TGTGCCAGCAGCCAAGCGGGCCAGCTCTACGAGCAGTACTTC
TRBV20-1	TRBJ1-3	13	-	-	CSALTDPGNTIYF	TGCAGTGCTTTGACAGATCCTGGAAACACCATATATTTT
TRBV7-9	TRBJ2-7	17	few	TRBD1	CASSPMNPGQGAYEQYF	TGTGCCAGCAGCCCCATGAATCCGGGACAGGGGGCGTACGAGCAGTACTTC
TRBV20-1	TRBJ2-5	16	-	-	CSAIRVAGPWQETQYF	TGCAGTGCTATAAGGGTAGCAGGTCCTTGGCAAGAGACCCAGTACTTC
TRBV5-1	TRBJ1-6	16	-	-	CASSLRGGSYNSPLHF	TGCGCCAGCAGCTTGAGGGGAGGCTCCTATAATTCACCCCTCCACTTT
TRBV13	TRBJ1-6	14	-	-	CASSLDYRVSPLHF	TGTGCCAGCAGCTTGGATTATAGGGTTTCACCCCTCCACTTT
TRBV15	TRBJ1-2	15	many	-	CATSRDFGDVYGYTF	TGTGCCACCAGCAGAGATTTCGGTGATGTCTATGGCTACACCTTC
TRBV7-9	TRBJ1-4	17	-	TRBD1	CASSNPGQGATNEKLFF	TGTGCCAGCAGCAACCCAGGACAGGGGGCAACTAATGAAAAACTGTTTTTT
TRBV25-1	TRBJ1-1	16	-	-	CASRVGGGQRNTEAFF	TGTGCCAGCAGGGTCGGGGGAGGACAGCGGAACACTGAAGCTTTCTTT
TRBV7-6	TRBJ2-5	15	many	-	CASSLAQGEGETQYF	TGTGCCAGCAGCCTAGCTCAGGGCGAGGGAGAGACCCAGTACTTC
TRBV24-1	TRBJ1-5	14	-	-	CASSRTAGNQPQHF	TGTGCCAGCAGTAGGACGGCGGGCAATCAGCCCCAGCATTTT
TRBV9	TRBJ1-2	12	many	-	CASSVDAAGYTF	TGTGCCAGCAGCGTAGATGCAGCTGGCTACACCTTC
TRBV15	TRBJ2-7	14	many	-	CATSGDRSSYEQYF	TGTGCCACCAGCGGAGACAGGAGCTCCTACGAGCAGTACTTC
TRBV7-9	TRBJ2-5	15	few	-	CASSLVVQGQETQYF	TGTGCCAGCAGCTTGGTCGTCCAGGGCCAAGAGACCCAGTACTTC
TRBV2	TRBJ2-7	17	-	TRBD2	CASSDPTSGGGIYEQYF	TGTGCCAGCAGTGATCCAACTAGCGGGGGGGGTATCTACGAGCAGTACTTC
TRBV10-3	TRBJ2-3	15	-	TRBD2	CAISGTSGNTDTQYF	TGTGCCATCAGTGGGACTAGCGGGAACACAGATACGCAGTATTTT
TRBV7-6	TRBJ1-1	16	-	TRBD1	CASSLAGGQGHTEAFF	TGTGCCAGCAGCTTAGCAGGTGGACAGGGTCACACTGAAGCTTTCTTT
TRBV7-9	TRBJ2-5	11	-	TRBD2	CASRSPGLQYF	TGTGCCAGCAGGTCCCCGGGACTACAGTACTTC
TRBV2	TRBJ2-3	13	-	-	CASSGTTSDTQYF	TGTGCCAGCAGTGGGACTACCTCAGATACGCAGTATTTT